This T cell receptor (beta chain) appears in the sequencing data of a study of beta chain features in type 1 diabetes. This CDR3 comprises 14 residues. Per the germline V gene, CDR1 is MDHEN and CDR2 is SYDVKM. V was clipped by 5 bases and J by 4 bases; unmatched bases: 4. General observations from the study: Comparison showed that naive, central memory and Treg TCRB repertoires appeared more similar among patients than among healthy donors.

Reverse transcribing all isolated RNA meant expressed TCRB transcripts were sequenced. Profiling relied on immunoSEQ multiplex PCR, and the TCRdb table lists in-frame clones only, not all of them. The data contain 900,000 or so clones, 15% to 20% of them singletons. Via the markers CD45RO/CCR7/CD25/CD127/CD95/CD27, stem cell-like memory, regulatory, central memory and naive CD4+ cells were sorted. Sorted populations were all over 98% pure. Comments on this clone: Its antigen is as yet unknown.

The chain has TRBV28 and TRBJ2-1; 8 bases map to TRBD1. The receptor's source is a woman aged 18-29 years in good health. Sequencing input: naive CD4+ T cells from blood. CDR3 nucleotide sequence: TGTGCCAGCAGTACAGGGGGGAATTACAATGAGCAGTTCTTC. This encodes CASSTGGNYNEQFF. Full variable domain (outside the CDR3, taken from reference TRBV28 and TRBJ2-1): DVKVTQSSRYLVKRTGEKVFLECVQDMDHENMFWYRQDPGLGLRLIYFSYDVKMKEKGDIPEGYSVSREKKERFSLILESASTNQTSMYLCASSTGGNYNEQFFGPGTRLTVL.